One sample yielded the 7 T cell receptor beta chains listed below, sequenced in a study of T cell changes during pregnancy in multiple sclerosis (dated by TCRdb to about 2019). Receptors were amplified or captured by the immunoSEQ multiplex PCR assay. The source is immuneACCESS, and TCRdb retained only in-frame sequences with V and J called. Part of the clones is not carried over; for the studies checked, unresolved V genes explain less than half of this, and the remainder is unexplained. This sample lists some 38,000 clones; about nine tenths were detected once. 9.5% to 13% of the sample is in the top ten clones. Source: CD8+ T cells from peripheral blood mononuclear cells, taken after pregnancy. The receptors were sampled from a female donor with multiple sclerosis, enrolled in a pregnancy study.

The gene calls are TRBV10-3 and TRBJ2-3, with TRBD2 identical over 8 bases. Germline V gene lookup returns CDR1 ENHRY and CDR2 SYGVKD. V lost 4 bases, J lost 4 bases, and 10 bases stayed unmatched. The CDR3 contains 16 residues. The CDR3 nucleotides read TGTGCCATCAGTGGACTAGCGTCGTGGGGATCAGATACGCAGTATTTT. It translates to CAISGLASWGSDTQYF.

This chain links TRBV29-1 with TRBJ2-1; 11 bases align to TRBD2. Germline CDR1 reads SQVTM; CDR2 reads ANQGSEA. V was pared by 5 bases and J by 0 bases, with 6 bases of the junction left unmatched. This CDR3 has 16 amino acids. The CDR3 bases are TGCAGCGTTCTGGGACTAGCGGACTCCTCCTACAATGAGCAGTTCTTC. Its protein is CSVLGLADSSYNEQFF.

V is TRBV7-2 and J is TRBJ1-1; D might be TRBD1 (5 bases). The V and J ends lost 5 bases and 4 bases respectively, with 8 bases between them. The CDR3 covers 12 residues. In germline, CDR1 is SGHTA, CDR2 FQGNSA. In DNA, the CDR3 is TGTGCCAGCAGCCCAGACAGCACTGAAGCTTTCTTT. This codes for CASSPDSTEAFF.

In DNA form, the CDR3 reads TGTGCCAGCAGCTTAGGCGGGGGGATCTCCTACGAGCAGTACTTC. Amino acids: CASSLGGGISYEQYF. The chain recombines TRBV7-9 with TRBJ2-7; the match to TRBD2 covers 8 bases. There are 15 residues in the CDR3. Trimming took 1 base from V and 0 from J; bases not matched to a gene: 2. Germline CDR1 SEHNR, CDR2 FQNEAQ (reference sequence).

This chain uses TRBV5-6 with TRBJ2-5, with D maybe TRBD1 (6 bases). The better agreement between TRBJ2-7 and the DNA end casts doubt on the J call. The V gene's germline CDR1 is SGHDT and CDR2 YYEEEE. This CDR3 region has 14 residues. Here the CDR3 reads CASSLAGQDYEQYF. The DNA for the CDR3 is TGTGCCAGCAGCTTGGCGGGACAAGATTACGAGCAGTACTTC.

The rearrangement uses TRBV6-4 and TRBJ2-2; D is ambiguous. Germline CDR1 MRHNA, CDR2 SNTAGT. This CDR3 spans 13 amino acids. With 0 bases removed from V and 6 bases from J, the gap between germline ends came to 5 bases. The CDR3 reads CASSDSAAGELFF. CDR3 bases: TGTGCCAGCAGTGACTCGGCAGCCGGGGAGCTGTTTTTT.

This chain uses TRBV28 with TRBJ2-7, with TRBD2 matching 7 bases. The CDR3 has 21 residues. Trimming at V came to 6 bases and at J to 2 bases, leaving 28 bases not matched to a gene. Per the germline V gene, CDR1 is MDHEN and CDR2 is SYDVKM. The CDR3 is CASRPPGGVAGPRGLPYEQYF. CDR3 bases: TGTGCCAGCAGGCCCCCCGGAGGGGTAGCGGGCCCCCGGGGCTTGCCCTACGAGCAGTACTTC.